This TCR beta chain was identified in a study of cytomegalovirus exposure and HLA in healthy donors. About this clone: The antigen is unknown.

CDR1 MGHDK and CDR2 SYGVNS come from the germline V gene. The CDR3 has 15 residues. V was clipped by 1 base and J by 11 bases; unmatched bases: 8. The PCR had 60 Vbeta and 13 Jbeta primers. This table comes from immunoSEQ multiplex PCR, and its TCRdb copy is limited to in-frame clones, with some not included. Of around 180,000 clones in the sample, 75% to 85% were seen once. Overall study findings and caveats: Highly shared sequence variants in one cluster were likely a sequencing artifact. DRB1 showed the most TCR associations and HLA-C the fewest in a later analysis, as rates varied by HLA locus. Previously analyzed data showed that most TCR beta V segments were productive at a frequency of about 90% or about 30%.

The genes are TRBV25-1 and TRBJ1-1, with 12 bases fitting TRBD1. The sequence was collected from a woman in her 50s in good health and CMV-seronegative. Sequenced material: PBMCs. This CDR3 reads CASSEFPGQGAVAFF. The CDR3 DNA reads TGTGCCAGCAGTGAATTTCCGGGACAGGGGGCGGTGGCTTTCTTT.